This TCR beta chain was sequenced in a study of human T cells and chemical hapten exposure. Time point indicated: patch test 2, 6 weeks after DPC sensitization. Treatment defined: therapeutic diphenylcyclopropenone sensitization with weekly scalp DPC. TCRdb re-called the RACE reads with MiXCR, one entry per CDR3 protein. The sample shows about 96,000 distinct CDR3 sequences, about a tenth of them seen only once. This CDR3 is built from 16 residues. CDR1 is SNHLY, CDR2 FYNNEI, per germline. The V end was cut by 9 bases, the J end by 5 bases, with 25 bases between. Here the sequenced sample was whole blood, taken in connection with sensitization to the hapten diphenylcyclopropenone (DPC). The clonotype was recovered from a middle-aged woman with alopecia areata. Some clones in this sample may be carry-over from other donors' samples. This chain connects TRBV2 to TRBJ2-5, with a possible D match to TRBD1 (6 bases). The CDR3, as DNA: TGTGCCAGACAAAGACAGGAAACACCTCTGATGGAGACCCAGTACTTC. Protein sequence: CARQRQETPLMETQYF.